The sequence of this T cell receptor (beta chain) was determined in a study of CD8 T cells in Susac syndrome. Germline trimming cut 2 bases from V and 7 bases from J; bases unmatched to any gene: 7. This CDR3 is 14 amino acids long. It was with random hexamers that 0.5 to 1 ug RNA was reverse transcribed. One entry per CDR3 protein, called by TCRdb with MiXCR from the immunoSEQ multiplex PCR reads. The sample carries some 170,000 distinct CDR3 sequences, roughly 94% recorded once. This chain uses TRBV12-3 or TRBV12-4 with TRBJ1-1; 7 positions match TRBD1. The TCR sequence derives from a human donor with Susac syndrome. Source material: CD4+ T cells from PBMCs. Here the CDR3 reads CASSLRGTANEAFF. DNA of the CDR3: TGTGCCAGCAGTTTACGGGGGACAGCTAATGAAGCTTTCTTT.